This T cell receptor beta chain was sequenced in a study of T cell changes during pregnancy in multiple sclerosis. Profiling relied on immunoSEQ multiplex PCR, and the TCRdb table lists in-frame clones only, not all of them. The sample records approximately 48,000 clones, 90% to 95% being singletons. This CDR3 comprises 13 residues. V lost 2 bases and J 7 bases, leaving 9 bases between the germline ends. The V gene's germline CDR1 is SGHAT and CDR2 FQNNGV. The material was CD4+ T cells from peripheral blood mononuclear cells, obtained after pregnancy. The source is a female donor with multiple sclerosis, enrolled in a pregnancy study. This rearrangement joins TRBV11-2 to TRBJ2-1; D not resolved. The CDR3 loop reads CASSLTASNEQFF. CDR3 nucleotides: TGTGCCAGCAGCTTAACGGCTAGTAATGAGCAGTTCTTC.